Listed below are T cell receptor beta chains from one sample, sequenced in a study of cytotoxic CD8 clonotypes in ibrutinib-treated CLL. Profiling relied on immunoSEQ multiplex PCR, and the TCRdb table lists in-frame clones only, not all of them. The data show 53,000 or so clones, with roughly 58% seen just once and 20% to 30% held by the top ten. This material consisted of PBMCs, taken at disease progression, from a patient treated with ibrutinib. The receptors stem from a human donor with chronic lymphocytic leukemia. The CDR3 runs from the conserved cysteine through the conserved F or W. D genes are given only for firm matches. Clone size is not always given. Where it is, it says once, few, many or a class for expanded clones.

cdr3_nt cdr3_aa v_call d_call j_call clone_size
TGTGCCAGCACCTCCGAGAGAGCAAGATCTGGGGCCAACGTCCTGACTTTC CASTSERARSGANVLTF TRBV2 NA TRBJ2-6 NA
TGTGCCAGCAGCTTATGGACAGTTGGAGCCTTGAACACTGAAGCTTTCTTT CASSLWTVGALNTEAFF TRBV7-8 NA TRBJ1-1 NA
TGTGCCAGCAGCTTCAGGACAGGGCGTCCAAATCAGCCCCAGCATTTT CASSFRTGRPNQPQHF TRBV5-6 TRBD1 TRBJ1-5 NA
TGCAGTGCTCCAAGCTTGGATACGCAGTATTTT CSAPSLDTQYF TRBV20-1 NA TRBJ2-3 NA
TGTGCCAGCAGTAAGGGGACAACAGATACGCAGTATTTT CASSKGTTDTQYF TRBV28 NA TRBJ2-3 NA
TGTGCCAGCAACCAACAGCGGGAGGGATACAATGAGCAGTTCTTC CASNQQREGYNEQFF TRBV14 TRBD2 TRBJ2-1 NA
TGTGCCACCGGACTAGCGGAGGTCTACGAGCAGTACTTC CATGLAEVYEQYF TRBV2 TRBD2 TRBJ2-7 NA
TGTGCCAGCTCGAGCGGACAGTGGTTCTACGAGCAGTACTTC CASSSGQWFYEQYF TRBV18 NA TRBJ2-7 once
TGTGCCAGCAGCGGGGGCGGCGATACGCAGTATTTT CASSGGGDTQYF TRBV7-6 NA TRBJ2-3 NA
TGTGCCAGCAGTTTAATGTTGGGACAGGGTAACGAGCAGTACTTC CASSLMLGQGNEQYF TRBV27 TRBD1 TRBJ2-7 NA
TGTGCCATCAGTCTGGACGAGAACACTGAAGCTTTCTTT CAISLDENTEAFF TRBV10-3 NA TRBJ1-1 once
TGTGCTAGCAGCCGAGGACTCAGCACAGATACGCAGTATTTT CASSRGLSTDTQYF TRBV7-7 NA TRBJ2-3 NA
TGTGCCAGCAGAACACAGGGCTCTGGAAACACCATATATTTT CASRTQGSGNTIYF TRBV28 NA TRBJ1-3 NA
TGCGCCAGCAGCTTTGGGGGAAAAACGGGACAGAAAGAGACCCAGTACTTC CASSFGGKTGQKETQYF TRBV5-1 TRBD1 TRBJ2-5 NA
TGTGCCAGCACTGATCTGGGGCAAGAGACCCAGTACTTC CASTDLGQETQYF TRBV27 NA TRBJ2-5 few